This passage covers 16 T cell receptor beta chains from one sample sequenced in a study of blood T cells in healthy people across ages. A second PCR, run for roughly 7 to 11 cycles, used a sample-barcoded 5' primer plus a J-beta primer mix. Using its own MiXCR run on the 5' RACE reads, TCRdb lists one record per CDR3 protein. Of about 750,000 distinct CDR3 sequences in the sample, 40% to 65% were seen once. The sample consisted of blood. These receptors came from a man older than 75 in good health.

The chain employs TRBV20-1 and TRBJ2-5; TRBD1 matches 9 bases. V lost 3 bases and J lost 5; bases outside the gene matches: 10. The germline CDR1 and CDR2 sequences are DFQATT and SNEGSKA (reference sequence). This CDR3 region has 15 residues. CDR3 bases: TGCAGTGCTAGGGGGACAGGGCCCCTTAGGGAGACCCAGTACTTC. This sequence encodes CSARGTGPLRETQYF.

This clonotype was seen only a few times. The V call is TRBV28, the J call TRBJ2-7; 10 positions agree with TRBD1. From germline, CDR1 is MDHEN and CDR2 SYDVKM. V trimming: 6 bases; J trimming: 6 bases; junction bases outside the gene matches: 5. This CDR3 is 13 amino acids long. CDR3 protein: CASSGTGVSEQYF. The CDR3 DNA is TGTGCCAGCAGCGGGACAGGGGTTAGCGAGCAGTACTTC.

V is TRBV20-1 and J is TRBJ2-1; tentatively, D is TRBD2 (7 bases). CDR1 and CDR2 (germline): DFQATT, SNEGSKA (reference sequence). The V and J ends lost 1 base and 6 bases respectively, with 16 bases between them. The CDR3 extends over 15 amino acids. In DNA, the CDR3 is TGCAGTGCTAGAGGGGGGGGCGGGGATATCAATGAGCAGTTCTTC. Translating it yields CSARGGGGDINEQFF.

The rearrangement uses TRBV6-5 and TRBJ2-5; D call uncertain. Germline V lookup: CDR1 MNHEY, CDR2 SVGAGI. V was clipped by 2 bases and J by 7 bases, with 8 bases between them. The CDR3 consists of 12 residues. CDR3 DNA: TGTGCCAGCAGTTACGACGGCAGGACCCAGTACTTC. Translating gives CASSYDGRTQYF.

Many counts were recorded for this clonotype. This chain connects TRBV5-1 to TRBJ1-4; 7 bases align to TRBD1. V lost 5 bases to trimming and J lost 7 bases; unmatched junction nucleotides: 11. Germline lookup yields CDR1 SGHRS and CDR2 YFSETQ. The CDR3 contains 15 residues. CDR3 amino acids: CASRPAGTAGEKLFF. CDR3 DNA sequence: TGCGCCAGCAGACCAGCCGGGACAGCAGGTGAAAAACTGTTTTTT.

In this sample, this clonotype turned up a few times. The chain couples TRBV5-1 to TRBJ2-7, with 8 bases fitting TRBD2. Germline V CDR1 and CDR2: SGHRS, YFSETQ. V lost 2 bases, J lost 2 bases, and 6 bases stayed unmatched. There are 15 residues in the CDR3. The DNA of the CDR3 is TGCGCCAGCAGCTTCGGGAGGGAGATCCCCTACGAGCAGTACTTC. It encodes CASSFGREIPYEQYF.

The J gene is TRBJ1-6, the V gene TRBV14; no clear D. The V and J ends lost 5 bases and 10 bases respectively, with 12 bases between them. The CDR3 contains 13 residues. Germline V gene lookup returns CDR1 SGHDN and CDR2 FVKESK. The CDR3 nucleotides read TGTGCCAGCAGCTATACGGGGAAGTCACCCCTCCACTTT. Protein: CASSYTGKSPLHF.

The chain couples TRBV5-1 to TRBJ2-1; D possibly uses TRBD1 or TRBD2 (7 bases each). Trimming left V 2 bases short and J 0 bases short, with 15 bases between. Germline loops: CDR1 SGHRS, CDR2 YFSETQ. CDR3 length: 17 amino acids. DNA of the CDR3: TGCGCCAGCAGCTTAGGGGGCGGGAGACGCTCCTACAATGAGCAGTTCTTC. Translating it yields CASSLGGGRRSYNEQFF.

This sequence joins TRBV6-1 and TRBJ2-7, with D possibly called TRBD1 or TRBD2 (5 bases each). From germline, CDR1 is MNHNS and CDR2 SASEGT. The CDR3 runs to 17 residues. V was cut by 5 bases and J by 2 bases, with 22 bases left in between. DNA for the CDR3: TGTGCCAGCAGTCTCTCCCGTTCGGGGCCTCCAACCTACGAGCAGTACTTC. Translated: CASSLSRSGPPTYEQYF.

The CDR3 region has the DNA TGTGCCAGCAGTTTCCTATTAAGACTAGCGGCAACCTACGAGCAGTACTTC. Amino acids: CASSFLLRLAATYEQYF. This chain uses TRBV28 with TRBJ2-7; 9 nucleotides agree with TRBD2. V trimming: 3 bases; J trimming: 2 bases; junction bases outside the gene matches: 11. CDR1 and CDR2 from the germline V gene are MDHEN and SYDVKM. There are 17 residues in the CDR3.

V usage is TRBV10-3 and J usage is TRBJ2-1; 8 bases are shared with TRBD2. J gave up 6 bases and V 4 bases, and 8 bases lay outside the gene matches. The CDR3 is 15 amino acids. Germline values: CDR1 ENHRY, CDR2 SYGVKD. The CDR3 DNA sequence: TGTGCCATCAGTGCCCGGGGCAGCGGGGGCAATGAGCAGTTCTTC. Amino acid sequence: CAISARGSGGNEQFF.

The chain has TRBV7-2 and TRBJ2-7, with D tentatively TRBD2 (6 bases). The V gene's germline CDR1 is SGHTA and CDR2 FQGNSA. V lost 5 bases, J lost 2 bases, and 16 bases lay in between. The CDR3 contains 15 residues. This CDR3 is CASSKVGGGTYEQYF. The CDR3 DNA reads as TGTGCCAGCAGCAAGGTCGGGGGAGGTACCTACGAGCAGTACTTC.

Details on this clonotype: One end of the junction varies from germline; a read error may be responsible. The rearrangement uses TRBV6-5 and TRBJ2-7; 10 positions match TRBD1. Germline values: CDR1 MNHEY, CDR2 SVGAGI. This CDR3 contains 14 residues. The DNA for the CDR3 is TGTGCCAGCAGTCGGGACAGGGGAAACTACGAGAAGTACTTC. It translates to CASSRDRGNYEKYF.

V is TRBV5-1 and J is TRBJ1-5; a possible D gene is TRBD1 (6 bases). This CDR3 region has 15 residues. Trimming left V 4 bases short and J 6 bases short, with 17 bases between. Germline V lookup: CDR1 SGHRS, CDR2 YFSETQ. The CDR3 region is CASSPEQGTGQPQHF. The CDR3, as DNA: TGCGCCAGCAGCCCGGAACAGGGAACGGGTCAGCCCCAGCATTTT.

This clonotype was detected only a few times. The V call is TRBV12-3 or TRBV12-4, the J call TRBJ2-1; D not resolved. Trimming took off 4 bases at V and 4 bases at J, with 11 bases between the two ends. The CDR3 is made up of 14 amino acids. The DNA of the CDR3 is TGTGCCAGCAGTTCCCAGCGCCCTTACAATGAGCAGTTCTTC. As protein: CASSSQRPYNEQFF.

There are a few counts of this clonotype. The gene calls are TRBV5-1 and TRBJ2-1, with 7 bases aligning to TRBD2. Germline trimming cut 2 bases from V and 7 bases from J; bases unmatched to any gene: 9. Per germline, CDR1 SGHRS and CDR2 YFSETQ. This CDR3 contains 15 residues. The CDR3 DNA reads as TGCGCCAGCAGCTTAATGGAGGGAGGGCCTAATGAGCAGTTCTTC. It is translated as CASSLMEGGPNEQFF.